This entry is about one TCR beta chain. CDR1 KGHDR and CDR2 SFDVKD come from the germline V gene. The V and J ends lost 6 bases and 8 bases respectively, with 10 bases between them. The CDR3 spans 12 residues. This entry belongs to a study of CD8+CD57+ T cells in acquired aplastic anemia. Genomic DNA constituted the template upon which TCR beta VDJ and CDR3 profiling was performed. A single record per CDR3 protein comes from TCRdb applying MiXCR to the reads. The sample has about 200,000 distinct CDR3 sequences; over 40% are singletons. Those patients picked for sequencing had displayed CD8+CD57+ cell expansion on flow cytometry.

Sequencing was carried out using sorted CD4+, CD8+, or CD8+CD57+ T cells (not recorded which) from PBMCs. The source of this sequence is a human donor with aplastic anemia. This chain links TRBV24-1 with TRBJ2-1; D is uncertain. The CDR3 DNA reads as TGTGCCACCAGTACAACTGGCTATGAGCAGTTCTTC. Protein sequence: CATSTTGYEQFF.